The 22 T cell receptor beta chains reported below all come from one sample, sequenced in a study of blood T cell repertoires in COVID-19. This table comes from immunoSEQ multiplex PCR, and its TCRdb copy is limited to in-frame clones, with some not included. The table has around 470,000 clones, about 91% seen once; the top ten hold 0.75% to 0.9%. Sequenced: peripheral blood. The receptors were gathered from a man between 18 and 29 years old with COVID-19, enrolled during active disease.

The genes are TRBV19 and TRBJ1-5, with unresolved D. The CDR3 is made up of 15 amino acids. V dropped 0 bases and J dropped 3 bases, with 9 bases sitting between them. Looked up from germline, CDR1 is LNHDA and CDR2 is SQIVND (reference sequence). The CDR3 DNA follows: TGTGCCAGTAGTATAGATATTAGAGACAATCAGCCCCAGCATTTT. Encoded protein: CASSIDIRDNQPQHF.

V gene TRBV4-2 combines with J gene TRBJ2-3, with TRBD2 matching 7 bases. The J segment lost 5 bases and the V segment lost 2 bases, leaving 13 bases of the junction unmatched. The CDR3 has 17 amino acids. Germline V CDR1 and CDR2: LGHNA, YNFKEQ. The DNA for the CDR3 is TGTGCCAGCAGCCAACGGGCAGCGGGGACCCTAGGAGATACGCAGTATTTT. Protein sequence: CASSQRAAGTLGDTQYF.

The chain employs TRBV25-1 and TRBJ1-5; D is unresolved. This CDR3 spans 12 amino acids. Germline loops: CDR1 MGHDK, CDR2 SYGVNS. The V end lost 2 bases, the J end lost 5 bases, and 4 bases lay between the germline ends. The CDR3 spells CASSEIDQPQHF. CDR3 nucleotides: TGTGCCAGCAGTGAAATAGATCAGCCCCAGCATTTT.

On this clone: Distinct nucleotide sequences in the sample also encode this CDR3. The genes are TRBV29-1 and TRBJ1-5, with D unclear. Trimming removed 6 bases from V and 0 bases from J, with 9 bases in between. The CDR3 is 13 residues long. CDR1 is SQVTM, CDR2 ANQGSEA, per germline. CDR3 protein: CSVAENSNQPQHF. CDR3 in DNA: TGCAGCGTCGCCGAGAATAGCAATCAGCCCCAGCATTTT.

This clone was seen a single time. This chain uses TRBV19 with TRBJ1-6; 8 nucleotides line up with TRBD1. Germline lookup yields CDR1 LNHDA and CDR2 SQIVND (reference sequence). The CDR3 has 16 amino acids. The J segment lost 8 bases and the V segment lost 5 bases, leaving 11 bases of the junction unmatched. CDR3 region: CASSSGGRGRDSPLHF. In DNA, the CDR3 is TGTGCCAGTAGTTCCGGTGGCAGGGGGCGGGATTCACCCCTCCACTTT.

This clone came up once. J is TRBJ1-2 and V is TRBV6-5; 9 bases are shared with TRBD1. The CDR3 length is 16 residues. V was clipped by 4 bases and J by 8 bases; unmatched bases: 14. Per germline, CDR1 MNHEY and CDR2 SVGAGI. The CDR3 loop reads CASSSGGTGSFDGYTF. CDR3 bases: TGTGCCAGCAGTTCTGGTGGGACAGGGTCGTTCGACGGCTACACCTTC.

The chain employs TRBV5-1 and TRBJ2-1; 12 bases align to TRBD2. The V and J ends lost 6 bases and 5 bases, in that order; junction bases with no gene match: 15. The CDR3 is made up of 18 amino acids. The germline gives CDR1 SGHRS, CDR2 YFSETQ. Here the CDR3 reads CASTLGLAGRLFHNEQFF. DNA for the CDR3: TGCGCCAGCACCCTCGGACTAGCGGGACGCTTATTCCACAATGAGCAGTTCTTC.

The genes are TRBV27 and TRBJ2-7; 7 nucleotides align to TRBD1. There are 16 residues in the CDR3. Per the germline V gene, CDR1 is MNHEY and CDR2 is SMNVEV (reference sequence). V lost 5 bases and J lost 0; bases outside the gene matches: 10. CDR3 loop: CASSPHRGDLSYEQYF. In nucleotides, the CDR3 is TGTGCCAGCAGTCCGCACAGGGGAGACCTCTCCTACGAGCAGTACTTC.

This clone appeared once. V gene TRBV11-2 combines with J gene TRBJ2-3; no reliable D call. V was pared by 5 bases and J by 7 bases, with 13 bases between. Germline CDR1 and CDR2: SGHAT and FQNNGV. This CDR3 has 13 amino acids. For the CDR3, the DNA is TGTGCCAGCAGCATCCAGACGAGGAATACGCAGTATTTT. It translates to CASSIQTRNTQYF.

The chain links TRBV5-1 to TRBJ2-7, with D maybe TRBD1 (5 bases). The ends were cut back, 3 bases at V and 1 base at J, with 20 bases in the middle. CDR1 is SGHRS and CDR2 is YFSETQ in the germline V gene. CDR3 length: 17 amino acids. CDR3 sequence: CASSYLYMCRVSYEQYF. CDR3 sequence (DNA): TGCGCCAGCAGCTATTTATACATGTGCAGGGTGTCCTACGAGCAGTACTTC.

The chain recombines TRBV5-1 with TRBJ1-5, with no clear D. CDR1 SGHRS and CDR2 YFSETQ come from the germline V gene. The CDR3 has 13 residues. Trimming took 0 bases from V and 5 from J, leaving 6 bases between them. In DNA form, the CDR3 reads TGCGCCAGCAGCTTGGACAGCTATCAGCCCCAGCATTTT. Translated, it gives CASSLDSYQPQHF. The complete variable domain, with remaining parts taken from reference TRBV5-1 and TRBJ1-5, reads KAGVTQTPRYLIKTRGQQVTLSCSPISGHRSVSWYQQTPGQGLQFLFEYFSETQRNKGNFPGRFSGRQFSNSRSEMNVSTLELGDSALYLCASSLDSYQPQHFGDGTRLSIL.

V and J are TRBV5-1 and TRBJ1-1; the match to TRBD1 covers 7 bases. This CDR3 is built from 15 residues. After removal of 5 bases from V and 1 base from J, the junction contained 8 bases not matched to a gene. Germline CDR1 is SGHRS and CDR2 is YFSETQ. In nucleotides, the CDR3 is TGCGCCAGCAGGCCGAGGAGGGGGCAGAACACTGAAGCTTTCTTT. Its protein is CASRPRRGQNTEAFF.

The genes are TRBV30 and TRBJ2-2, with D maybe TRBD1 (5 bases). The V and J ends lost 5 bases and 0 bases respectively, with 13 bases between them. The CDR3 runs to 15 residues. Looked up from germline, CDR1 is GTSNPN and CDR2 is SVGIG (reference sequence). Here the CDR3 DNA reads TGTGCCTGGGGAAGGGGCAGGGCGAACACCGGGGAGCTGTTTTTT. As protein: CAWGRGRANTGELFF.

The chain has TRBV2 and TRBJ2-3, with a weak D call TRBD1 (5 bases). Deletions cut 7 bases from V and 1 base from J, with 18 bases between. The germline V gene encodes CDR1 SNHLY and CDR2 FYNNEI. The CDR3 is 16 amino acids. CDR3 residues: CASTESRDRRTDTQYF. The CDR3 region has the DNA TGTGCCAGCACCGAATCCAGGGATAGACGCACAGATACGCAGTATTTT.

This clone was detected once. Here the CDR3 reads CASSRSPGLAGAFSTDTQYF. The CDR3 DNA reads TGTGCCAGCAGTCGCTCTCCGGGACTAGCGGGGGCCTTCAGCACAGATACGCAGTATTTT. This rearrangement joins TRBV6-6 to TRBJ2-3, with TRBD2 identical over 14 bases. The CDR3 consists of 20 residues. Germline assignment: CDR1 MNHNY and CDR2 SVGAGI (reference sequence). Trimming at V came to 5 bases and at J to 0 bases, leaving 13 bases not matched to a gene.

This chain joins TRBV6-1 and TRBJ2-3, with D possibly being TRBD2 (6 bases). Germline V gene lookup returns CDR1 MNHNS and CDR2 SASEGT. This CDR3 contains 14 residues. The germline V and J ends were trimmed by 2 bases and 1 base, with 7 bases remaining between them. The CDR3 DNA reads as TGTGCCAGCAGTGAACGCGGGGGCACAGATACGCAGTATTTT. It translates to CASSERGGTDTQYF.

The V gene is TRBV5-1, the J gene TRBJ2-7; 8 bases are shared with TRBD1. Per germline, CDR1 SGHRS and CDR2 YFSETQ. V lost 7 bases to trimming and J lost 1 base; unmatched junction nucleotides: 4. This CDR3 contains 13 residues. CDR3 coding DNA: TGCGCCAGCGGACAGGGCGTATCCTACGAGCAGTACTTC. It codes for CASGQGVSYEQYF. Combining the CDR3 with reference TRBV5-1 and TRBJ2-7 gives the whole variable domain KAGVTQTPRYLIKTRGQQVTLSCSPISGHRSVSWYQQTPGQGLQFLFEYFSETQRNKGNFPGRFSGRQFSNSRSEMNVSTLELGDSALYLCASGQGVSYEQYFGPGTRLTVT.

The chain employs TRBV27 and TRBJ2-1; 13 bases are a match to TRBD2. This CDR3 contains 23 residues. Germline CDR1 is MNHEY and CDR2 is SMNVEV (reference sequence). Unmatched junction bases numbered 29, after V lost 6 bases and J lost 6 bases. CDR3 region: CASRRGQGAPLAGGPVHINEQFF. CDR3 DNA sequence: TGTGCCAGCAGACGGGGGCAGGGGGCTCCACTAGCGGGAGGGCCGGTCCATATCAATGAGCAGTTCTTC.

The chain couples TRBV7-9 to TRBJ2-2; 7 bases map to TRBD1. Germline assignment: CDR1 SEHNR and CDR2 FQNEAQ (reference sequence). Trimming at V came to 5 bases and at J to 3 bases, leaving 15 bases not matched to a gene. This CDR3 is built from 18 residues. This CDR3 reads CASSTRQGQRTYTGELFF. The CDR3 DNA reads as TGTGCCAGCAGCACTCGACAGGGCCAGCGGACTTACACCGGGGAGCTGTTTTTT.

The V and J genes are TRBV10-1 and TRBJ2-7, with 8 bases fitting TRBD2. Germline loops: CDR1 WNHNN, CDR2 SYGVQD (reference sequence). Trimming at V came to 5 bases and at J to 4 bases, leaving 4 bases not matched to a gene. This CDR3 is built from 13 residues. CDR3 in amino acids: CASSSGGQYEQYF. The CDR3 nucleotides read TGCGCCAGCAGTTCGGGAGGGCAGTACGAGCAGTACTTC.

The rearrangement links TRBV5-8 to TRBJ1-5; maybe TRBD1 (5 bases). V was trimmed by 2 bases and J by 3 bases, leaving 9 bases between them. The CDR3 spans 14 residues. CDR1 is SGHTS and CDR2 is YDEGEE in the germline V gene. CDR3 coding DNA: TGTGCCAGCAGCTTACGGGGGACCAATCAGCCCCAGCATTTT. Protein sequence: CASSLRGTNQPQHF.

This chain uses TRBV11-2 with TRBJ2-5; possible D gene TRBD2, 5 bases. Looked up from germline, CDR1 is SGHAT and CDR2 is FQNNGV. Trimming shortened V by 5 bases and J by 0 bases, and 10 bases separated the two germline ends. The CDR3 extends over 14 amino acids. The CDR3 bases are TGTGCCAGCAGCCCCCGGGATGACCAAGAGACCCAGTACTTC. It is translated as CASSPRDDQETQYF. Complete variable domain (other parts from reference TRBV11-2 and TRBJ2-5): EAGVAQSPRYKIIEKRQSVAFWCNPISGHATLYWYQQILGQGPKLLIQFQNNGVVDDSQLPKDRFSAERLKGVDSTLKIQPAKLEDSAVYLCASSPRDDQETQYFGPGTRLLVL.